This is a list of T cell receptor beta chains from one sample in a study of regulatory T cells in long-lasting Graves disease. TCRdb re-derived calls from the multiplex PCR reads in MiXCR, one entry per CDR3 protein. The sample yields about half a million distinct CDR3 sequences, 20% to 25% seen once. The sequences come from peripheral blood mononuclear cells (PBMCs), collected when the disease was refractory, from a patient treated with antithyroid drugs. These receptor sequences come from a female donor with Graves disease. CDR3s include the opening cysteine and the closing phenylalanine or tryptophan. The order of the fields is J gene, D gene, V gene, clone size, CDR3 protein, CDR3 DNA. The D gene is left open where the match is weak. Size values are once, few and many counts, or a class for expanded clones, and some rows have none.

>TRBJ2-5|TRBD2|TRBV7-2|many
CASSLGIGDYQETQYF
TGTGCCAGCAGCTTAGGGATTGGGGACTATCAAGAGACCCAGTACTTC
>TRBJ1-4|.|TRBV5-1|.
CASTEGSSTNEKLFF
TGCGCCAGCACCGAGGGGAGTTCAACTAATGAAAAACTGTTTTTT
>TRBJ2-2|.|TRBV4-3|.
CASSQTFTGELFF
TGCGCCAGCAGCCAGACGTTCACCGGGGAGCTGTTTTTT
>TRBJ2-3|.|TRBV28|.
CASSPGLKDTQYF
TGTGCCAGCAGTCCTGGATTAAAAGATACGCAGTATTTT
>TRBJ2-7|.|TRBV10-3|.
CAISDQGTKYYERYF
TGTGCCATCAGTGATCAGGGCACCAAATACTACGAGCGGTACTTC
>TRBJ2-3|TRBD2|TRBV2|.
CASSEVGGTTDTQYF
TGTGCCAGCAGTGAAGTGGGGGGGACCACAGATACGCAGTATTTT
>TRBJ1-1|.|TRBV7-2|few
CASSLASWGFNTEAFF
TGTGCCAGCAGCTTAGCTTCGTGGGGGTTTAACACTGAAGCTTTCTTT
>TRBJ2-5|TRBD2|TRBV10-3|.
CATGPGVAGVGETQYF
TGTGCCACGGGCCCCGGGGTAGCGGGAGTAGGAGAGACCCAGTACTTC
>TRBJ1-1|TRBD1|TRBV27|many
CASSFFLIQGASTEAFF
TGTGCCAGCAGTTTCTTCCTTATACAGGGGGCCAGCACTGAAGCTTTCTTT
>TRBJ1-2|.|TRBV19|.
CASSRTELYGYTF
TGTGCCAGCAGTCGGACAGAACTCTATGGCTACACCTTC
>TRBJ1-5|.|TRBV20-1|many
CSARPGGDSNQPQHF
TGCAGTGCCCGACCCGGAGGGGACAGCAATCAGCCCCAGCATTTT
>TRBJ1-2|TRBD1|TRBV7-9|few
CASSPRDRDSYGYTF
TGTGCCAGCAGCCCCCGGGACAGGGACAGCTATGGCTACACCTTC
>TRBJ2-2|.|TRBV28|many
CASSRTENTGELFF
TGTGCCAGCAGTCGGACAGAGAACACCGGGGAGCTGTTTTTT
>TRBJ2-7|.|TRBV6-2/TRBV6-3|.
CASSYKLYEQYF
TGTGCCAGCAGTTACAAACTCTACGAGCAGTACTTC
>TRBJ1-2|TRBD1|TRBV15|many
CATSGGQGASGYTF
TGTGCCACCAGCGGGGGACAGGGGGCCAGTGGCTACACCTTC
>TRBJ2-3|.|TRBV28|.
CASSGLDSSTDTQYF
TGTGCCAGCAGTGGTCTGGATTCTAGCACAGATACGCAGTATTTT
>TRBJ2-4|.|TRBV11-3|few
CASSLDLGSYAKNIQYF
TGTGCCAGCAGCTTAGATCTGGGCAGCTATGCCAAAAACATTCAGTACTTC
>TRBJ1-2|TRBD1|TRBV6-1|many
CASSQQTGNGYTF
TGTGCCAGCAGTCAGCAGACAGGGAATGGCTACACCTTC
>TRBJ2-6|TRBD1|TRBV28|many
CASSHRQGSFSGANVLTF
TGTGCCAGCAGTCATCGACAGGGATCGTTCTCTGGGGCCAACGTCCTGACTTTC
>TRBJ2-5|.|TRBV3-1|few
CASSHGGAEQETQYF
TGTGCCAGCAGCCACGGTGGAGCGGAGCAAGAGACCCAGTACTTC
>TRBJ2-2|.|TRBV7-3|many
CASSLGGHNTGELFF
TGTGCCAGCAGCTTAGGGGGACATAACACCGGGGAGCTGTTTTTT
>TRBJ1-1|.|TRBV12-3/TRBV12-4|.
CASSFGWNTEAFF
TGTGCCAGCAGTTTCGGATGGAACACTGAAGCTTTCTTT
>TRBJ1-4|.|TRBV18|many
CASSQRQLQDEKLFF
TGTGCCAGCTCACAAAGACAGTTGCAGGATGAAAAACTGTTTTTT
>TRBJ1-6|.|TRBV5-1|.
CASSSEGAVSPLHF
TGCGCCAGCAGCTCCGAAGGGGCGGTTTCACCCCTCCACTTT
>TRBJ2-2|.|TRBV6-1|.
CASSERSGSPTGELFF
TGTGCCAGCAGTGAAAGGTCAGGGAGCCCCACCGGGGAGCTGTTTTTT
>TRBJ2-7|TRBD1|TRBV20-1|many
CSAPGTGTYEQYF
TGCAGTGCCCCCGGGACAGGGACCTACGAGCAGTACTTC
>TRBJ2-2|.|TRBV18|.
CASQEAGELFF
TGTGCCAGCCAAGAGGCCGGGGAGCTGTTTTTT
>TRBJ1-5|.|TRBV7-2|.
CASSFSGGAGQPQHF
TGTGCCAGCAGCTTTTCGGGGGGCGCGGGTCAGCCCCAGCATTTT
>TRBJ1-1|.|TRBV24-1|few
CATSDFRNTEAFF
TGTGCCACCAGTGATTTCAGGAACACTGAAGCTTTCTTT
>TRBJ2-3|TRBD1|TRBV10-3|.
CAISESTGQADTQYF
TGTGCCATCAGTGAGTCGACAGGGCAGGCAGATACGCAGTATTTT
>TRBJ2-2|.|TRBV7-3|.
CASILIWGNTGELFF
TGTGCCAGCATCCTCATATGGGGGAACACCGGGGAGCTGTTTTTT
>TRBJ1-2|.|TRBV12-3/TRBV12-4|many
CASSPLVRIKGYTF
TGTGCCAGCAGTCCTTTGGTCAGAATAAAGGGCTACACCTTC
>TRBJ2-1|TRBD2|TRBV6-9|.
CASSYKPGTTKDVF
TGTGCCAGCAGTTACAAACCAGGGACTACCAAGGACGTCTTC
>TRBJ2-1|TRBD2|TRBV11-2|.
CASSPLGGDVDEQFF
TGTGCCAGCAGCCCCCTGGGGGGGGATGTGGATGAGCAGTTCTTC
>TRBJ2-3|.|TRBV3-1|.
CASSQSTGDADTQYF
TGTGCCAGCAGCCAATCCACCGGGGACGCAGATACGCAGTATTTT
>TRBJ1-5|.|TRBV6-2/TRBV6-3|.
CASSYLGPGQWPQHF
TGTGCCAGCAGTTACCTCGGACCAGGGCAATGGCCCCAGCATTTT
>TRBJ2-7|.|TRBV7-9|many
CASSLSAGSYEQYF
TGTGCCAGCAGCTTATCGGCAGGCTCCTACGAGCAGTACTTC
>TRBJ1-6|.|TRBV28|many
CASSFSRVDSPLHF
TGTGCCAGCAGTTTCTCCAGGGTTGATTCACCCCTCCACTTT
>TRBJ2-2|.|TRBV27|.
CASSLWGSGPFF
TGTGCCAGCAGTTTATGGGGGAGTGGGCCGTTTTTT
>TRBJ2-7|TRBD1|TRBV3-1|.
CASSQDRQGATEQYF
TGTGCCAGCAGCCAAGATCGTCAGGGGGCCACCGAGCAGTACTTC
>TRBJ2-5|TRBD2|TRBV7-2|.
CASSMTSGLKETQYF
TGTGCCAGCAGCATGACTAGCGGGTTAAAAGAGACCCAGTACTTC
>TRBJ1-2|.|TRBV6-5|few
CASSYQGYGYTF
TGTGCCAGCAGTTATCAGGGATATGGCTACACCTTC
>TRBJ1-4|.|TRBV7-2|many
CASSLVATLVEKLFF
TGTGCCAGCAGCTTAGTTGCTACCTTGGTCGAAAAACTGTTTTTT
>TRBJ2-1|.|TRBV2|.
CASSGRTVYNEQFF
TGTGCCAGCAGTGGTAGGACAGTCTACAATGAGCAGTTCTTC